This T cell receptor (beta chain) was sequenced for a study of blood T cell repertoires in COVID-19. Study details: Whether acute or convalescent, the COVID-19 samples came from the United States, Italy and Spain. In each case, the material was cDNA or gDNA derived from T cells, B-cell-depleted T cells, or PBMCs.

In the authors' methods: Counts of nucleated cells, estimated from reference gene primer amplification, were obtained. Libraries were prepared by immunoSEQ multiplex PCR; TCRdb keeps only in-frame clonotypes and omits some of them. The V and J calls and clone size are taken from that table; D and trimming were inferred from the DNA. This table holds some 56,000 clones, more than 70% found once. The CDR3 length is 13 residues. V was shortened by 6 bases and J by 7 bases, with 15 bases between the two germline ends. J is TRBJ2-5 and V is TRBV12-3 or TRBV12-4; possibly TRBD2 for D (6 bases). The source material was peripheral blood. The TCR originated in a man aged 60-69 years with acute or convalescent COVID-19. This CDR3 is CASRGGTVGTQYF. The CDR3 DNA follows: TGTGCCAGCAGGGGCGGGACGGTCGGGACCCAGTACTTC.